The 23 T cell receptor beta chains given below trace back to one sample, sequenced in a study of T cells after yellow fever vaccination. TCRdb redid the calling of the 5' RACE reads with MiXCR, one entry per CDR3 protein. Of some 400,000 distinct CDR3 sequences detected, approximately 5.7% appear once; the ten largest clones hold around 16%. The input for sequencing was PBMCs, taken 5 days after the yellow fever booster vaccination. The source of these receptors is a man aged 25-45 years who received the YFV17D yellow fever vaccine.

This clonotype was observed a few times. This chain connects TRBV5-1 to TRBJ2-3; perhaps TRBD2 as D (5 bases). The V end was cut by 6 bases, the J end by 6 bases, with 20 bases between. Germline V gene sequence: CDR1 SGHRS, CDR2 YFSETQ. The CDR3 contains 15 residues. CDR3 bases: TGCGCCAGCATGGAAATTGCAGTCACGGGGGATACGCAGTATTTT. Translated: CASMEIAVTGDTQYF.

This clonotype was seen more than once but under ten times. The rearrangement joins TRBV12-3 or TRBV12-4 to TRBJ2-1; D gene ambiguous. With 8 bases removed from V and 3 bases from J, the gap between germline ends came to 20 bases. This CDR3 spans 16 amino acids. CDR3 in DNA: TGTGCCAGCCATGTTCAGGCCGTGTATATCTACAATGAGCAGTTCTTC. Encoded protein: CASHVQAVYIYNEQFF.

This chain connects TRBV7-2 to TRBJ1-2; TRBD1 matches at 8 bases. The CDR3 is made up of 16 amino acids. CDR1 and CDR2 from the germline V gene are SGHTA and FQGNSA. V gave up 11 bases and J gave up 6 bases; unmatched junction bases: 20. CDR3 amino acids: CADSLQGGGSSNGYTF. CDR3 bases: TGTGCCGACTCCCTACAGGGGGGGGGTAGTTCAAATGGCTACACCTTC.

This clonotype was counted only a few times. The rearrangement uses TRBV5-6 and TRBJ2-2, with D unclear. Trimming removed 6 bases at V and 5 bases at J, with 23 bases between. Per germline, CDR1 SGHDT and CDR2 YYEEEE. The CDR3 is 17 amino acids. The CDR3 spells CASTKGGYSFETGELFF. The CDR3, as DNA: TGTGCCAGCACCAAGGGTGGGTACAGCTTTGAGACCGGGGAGCTGTTTTTT.

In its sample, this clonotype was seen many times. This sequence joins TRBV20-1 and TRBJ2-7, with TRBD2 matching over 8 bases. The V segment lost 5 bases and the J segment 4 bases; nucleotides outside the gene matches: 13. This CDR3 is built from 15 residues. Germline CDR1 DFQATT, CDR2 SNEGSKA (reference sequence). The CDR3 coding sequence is TGCAGTGCTCTACAGACAGCGGGAGCAAGATACGAGCAGTACTTC. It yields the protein CSALQTAGARYEQYF.

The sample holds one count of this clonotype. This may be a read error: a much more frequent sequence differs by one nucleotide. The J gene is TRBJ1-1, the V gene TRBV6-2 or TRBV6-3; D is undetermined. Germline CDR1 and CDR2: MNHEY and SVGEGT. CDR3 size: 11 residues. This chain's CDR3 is CASSYDTEVFF. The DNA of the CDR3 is TGTGCCAGCAGTTACGACACTGAAGTTTTCTTT.

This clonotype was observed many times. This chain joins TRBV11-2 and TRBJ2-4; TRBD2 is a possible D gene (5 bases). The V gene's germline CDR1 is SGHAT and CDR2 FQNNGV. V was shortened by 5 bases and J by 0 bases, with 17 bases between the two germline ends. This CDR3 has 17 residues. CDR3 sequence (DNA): TGTGCCAGCAGCCTGGACTCCGGGATGTTAGCCAAAAACATTCAGTACTTC. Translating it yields CASSLDSGMLAKNIQYF.

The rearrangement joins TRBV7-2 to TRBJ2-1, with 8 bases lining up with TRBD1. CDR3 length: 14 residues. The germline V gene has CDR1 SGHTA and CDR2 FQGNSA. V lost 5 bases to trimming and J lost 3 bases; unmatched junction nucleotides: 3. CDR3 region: CASSRDRSYNEQFF. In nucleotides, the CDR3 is TGTGCCAGCAGCCGGGACAGGAGCTACAATGAGCAGTTCTTC.

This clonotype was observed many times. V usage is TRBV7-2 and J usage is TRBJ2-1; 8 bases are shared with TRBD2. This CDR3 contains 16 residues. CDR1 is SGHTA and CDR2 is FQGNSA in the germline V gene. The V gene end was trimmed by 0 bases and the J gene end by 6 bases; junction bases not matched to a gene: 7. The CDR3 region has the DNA TGTGCCAGCAGCTTAGCGTACGTGGCGGGAGGCAATGAGCAGTTCTTC. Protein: CASSLAYVAGGNEQFF.

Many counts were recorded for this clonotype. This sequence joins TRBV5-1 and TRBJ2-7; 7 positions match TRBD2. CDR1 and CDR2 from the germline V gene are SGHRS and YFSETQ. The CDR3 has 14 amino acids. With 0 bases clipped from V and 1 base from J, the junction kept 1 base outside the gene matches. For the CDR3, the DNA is TGCGCCAGCAGCTTGGCTAGCGGATCCTACGAGCAGTACTTC. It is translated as CASSLASGSYEQYF.

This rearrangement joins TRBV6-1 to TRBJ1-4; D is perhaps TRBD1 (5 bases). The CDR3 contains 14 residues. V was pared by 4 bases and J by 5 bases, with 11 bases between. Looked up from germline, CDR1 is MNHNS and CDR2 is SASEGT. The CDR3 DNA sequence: TGTGCCAGCAGTGGGGGACCGAGCAATGAAAAACTGTTTTTT. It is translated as CASSGGPSNEKLFF.

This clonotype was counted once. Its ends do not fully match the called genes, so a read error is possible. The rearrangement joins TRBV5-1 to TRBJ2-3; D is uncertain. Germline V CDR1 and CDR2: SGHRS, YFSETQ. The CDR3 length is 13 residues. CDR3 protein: CTSTPVGTDTQYF. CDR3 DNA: TGCACCAGCACCCCCGTCGGCACAGATACGCAGTATTTT.

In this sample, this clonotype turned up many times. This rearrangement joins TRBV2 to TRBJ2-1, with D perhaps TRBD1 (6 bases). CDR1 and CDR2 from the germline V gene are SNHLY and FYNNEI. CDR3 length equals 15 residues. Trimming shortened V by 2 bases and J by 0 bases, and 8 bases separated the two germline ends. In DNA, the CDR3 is TGTGCCAGCAGTGAACAGGGGAGCTCCTACAATGAGCAGTTCTTC. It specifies CASSEQGSSYNEQFF.

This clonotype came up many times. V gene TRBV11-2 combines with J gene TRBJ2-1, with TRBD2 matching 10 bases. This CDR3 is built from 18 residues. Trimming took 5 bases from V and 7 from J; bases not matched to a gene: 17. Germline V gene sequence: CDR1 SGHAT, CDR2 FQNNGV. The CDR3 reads CASSPPQGPSGRKNEQFF. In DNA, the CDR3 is TGTGCCAGCAGCCCCCCTCAAGGCCCTAGCGGGAGAAAAAATGAGCAGTTCTTC.

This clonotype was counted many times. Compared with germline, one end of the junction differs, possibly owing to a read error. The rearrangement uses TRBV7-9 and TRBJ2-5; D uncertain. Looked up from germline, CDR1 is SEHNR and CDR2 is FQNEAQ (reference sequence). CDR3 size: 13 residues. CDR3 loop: CASSPTGQETQYF. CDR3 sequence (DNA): TGCGCCAGCAGCCCGACCGGTCAAGAGACCCAGTACTTC.

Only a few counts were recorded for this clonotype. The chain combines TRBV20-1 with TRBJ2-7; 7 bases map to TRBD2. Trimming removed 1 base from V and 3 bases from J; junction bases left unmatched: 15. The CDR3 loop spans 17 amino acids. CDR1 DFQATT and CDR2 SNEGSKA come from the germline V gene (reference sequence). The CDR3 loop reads CSARALIETGGFYEQYF. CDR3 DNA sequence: TGCAGTGCTAGAGCCCTGATCGAGACGGGAGGATTCTACGAGCAGTACTTC.

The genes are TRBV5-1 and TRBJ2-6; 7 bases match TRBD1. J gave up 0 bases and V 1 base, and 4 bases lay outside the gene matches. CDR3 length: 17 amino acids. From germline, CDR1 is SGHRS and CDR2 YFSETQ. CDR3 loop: CASSLTGVASGANVLTF. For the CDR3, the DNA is TGCGCCAGCAGCTTGACAGGGGTCGCCTCTGGGGCCAACGTCCTGACTTTC.

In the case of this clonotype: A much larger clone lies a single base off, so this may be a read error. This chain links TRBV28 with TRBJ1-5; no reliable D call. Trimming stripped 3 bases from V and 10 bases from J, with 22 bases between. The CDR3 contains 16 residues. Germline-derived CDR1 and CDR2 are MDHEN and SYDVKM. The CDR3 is CASSFGMTIEGHPQHF. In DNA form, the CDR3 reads TGTGCCAGCAGTTTCGGTATGACGATTGAAGGTCATCCCCAGCATTTT. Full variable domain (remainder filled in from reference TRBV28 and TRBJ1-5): DVKVTQSSRYLVKRTGEKVFLECVQDMDHENMFWYRQDPGLGLRLIYFSYDVKMKEKGDIPEGYSVSREKKERFSLILESASTNQTSMYLCASSFGMTIEGHPQHFGDGTRLSIL.

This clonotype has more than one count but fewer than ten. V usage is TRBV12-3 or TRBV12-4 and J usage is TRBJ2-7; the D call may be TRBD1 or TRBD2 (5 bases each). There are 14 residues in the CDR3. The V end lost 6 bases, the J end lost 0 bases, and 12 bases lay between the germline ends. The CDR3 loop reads CASSRDGISYEQYF. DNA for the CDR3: TGTGCCAGCAGCCGGGACGGCATCTCCTACGAGCAGTACTTC.

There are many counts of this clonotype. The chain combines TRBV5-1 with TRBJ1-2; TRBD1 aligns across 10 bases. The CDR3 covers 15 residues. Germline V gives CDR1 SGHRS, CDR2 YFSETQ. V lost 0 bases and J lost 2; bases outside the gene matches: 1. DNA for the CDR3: TGCGCCAGCAGCTTGGCGGGACAGGGGAACTATGGCTACACCTTC. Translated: CASSLAGQGNYGYTF.

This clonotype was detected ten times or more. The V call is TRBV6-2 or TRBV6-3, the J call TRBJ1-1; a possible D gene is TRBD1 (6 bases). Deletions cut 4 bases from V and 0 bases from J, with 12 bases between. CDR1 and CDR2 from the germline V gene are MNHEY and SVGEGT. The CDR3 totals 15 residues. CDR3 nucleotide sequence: TGTGCCAGCAGTTTAAGGGGGACAATGAACACTGAAGCTTTCTTT. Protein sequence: CASSLRGTMNTEAFF.

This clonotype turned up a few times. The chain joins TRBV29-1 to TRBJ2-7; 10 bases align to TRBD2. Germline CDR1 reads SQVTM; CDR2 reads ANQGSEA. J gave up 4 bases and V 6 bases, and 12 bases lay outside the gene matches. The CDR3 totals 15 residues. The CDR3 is CSVASRAGGPYEQYF. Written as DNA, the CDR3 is TGCAGCGTCGCCTCAAGAGCGGGAGGGCCGTACGAGCAGTACTTC.

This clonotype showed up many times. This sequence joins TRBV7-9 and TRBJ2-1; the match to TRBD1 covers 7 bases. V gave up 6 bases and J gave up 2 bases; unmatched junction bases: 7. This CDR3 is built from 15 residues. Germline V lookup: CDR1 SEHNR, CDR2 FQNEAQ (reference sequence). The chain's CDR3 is CASSQTGTAYNEQFF. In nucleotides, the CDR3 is TGTGCCAGCAGTCAGACCGGGACAGCCTACAATGAGCAGTTCTTC.